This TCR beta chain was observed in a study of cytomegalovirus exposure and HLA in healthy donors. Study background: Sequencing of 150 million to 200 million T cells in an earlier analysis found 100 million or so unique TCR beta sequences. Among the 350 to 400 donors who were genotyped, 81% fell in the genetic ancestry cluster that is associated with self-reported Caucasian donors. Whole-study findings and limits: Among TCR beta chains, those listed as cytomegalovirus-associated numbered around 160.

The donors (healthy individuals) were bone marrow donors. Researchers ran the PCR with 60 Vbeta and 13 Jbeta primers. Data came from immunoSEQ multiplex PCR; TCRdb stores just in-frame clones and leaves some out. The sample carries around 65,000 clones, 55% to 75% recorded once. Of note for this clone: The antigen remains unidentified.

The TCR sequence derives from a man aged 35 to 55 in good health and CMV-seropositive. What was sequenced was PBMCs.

The CDR3 DNA reads TGTGCCAGCAGCCTTACAGAGGGAAGTTCACCCCTCCACTTT. This gives the protein CASSLTEGSSPLHF. The chain employs TRBV11-2 and TRBJ1-6; D is ambiguous. The CDR3 consists of 14 residues. V lost 5 bases to trimming and J lost 9 bases, with 14 bases between them. Per the germline V gene, CDR1 is SGHAT and CDR2 is FQNNGV.